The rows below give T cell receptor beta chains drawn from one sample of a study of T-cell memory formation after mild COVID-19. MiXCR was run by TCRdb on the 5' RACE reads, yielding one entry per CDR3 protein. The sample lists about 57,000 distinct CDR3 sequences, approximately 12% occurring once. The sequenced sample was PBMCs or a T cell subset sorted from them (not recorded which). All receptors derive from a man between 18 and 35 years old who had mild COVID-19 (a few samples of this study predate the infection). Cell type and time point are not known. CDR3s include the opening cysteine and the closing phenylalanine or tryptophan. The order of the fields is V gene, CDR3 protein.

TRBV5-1 CASSLGPGWGHTDTQYF
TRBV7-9 CASSLSNQETQYF
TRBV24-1 CATSDPGQGTDTQYF
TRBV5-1 CASSLAASSTDTQYF
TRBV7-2 CASSLVRDEVFF
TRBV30 CAWTGGDETQYF
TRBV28 CASSFVTEAFF
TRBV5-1 CASSLRDRGRETQYF
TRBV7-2 CASSDSRGEQFF
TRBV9 CASSVDWGAWGANVLTF
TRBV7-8 CASTNTQGSQETQYF
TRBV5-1 CASSLEPGSYNEQFF
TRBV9 CASSVGEVMGTEAFF
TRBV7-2 CASSQRAGMDYGYTF
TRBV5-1 CASSSGTVGEKLFF
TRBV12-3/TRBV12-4 CASNEGEETQYF
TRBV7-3 CASSLTGLAGAYTQYF
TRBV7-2 CASSRNQGGSLTYGYTF
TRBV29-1 CSVAHARKTGELFF
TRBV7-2 CASSLAGAFQETQYF
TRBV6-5 CASVAGSPRGETQYF
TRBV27 CASSLWGWDRSYGYTF
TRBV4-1 CASSHPGRTNQETQYF
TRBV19 CASRLGHSTDTQYF
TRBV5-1 CASSFGGGHSYEQYF
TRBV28 CASSFSWGGSYNEQFF
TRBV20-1 CSARDRLEGRNIQYF
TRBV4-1 CASSQDRGLAPTQYF
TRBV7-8 CASSPKWETNGYTF
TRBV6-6 CASSYSGGALVTQYF
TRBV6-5 CASSSDEGTEAFF
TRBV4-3 CASSRADRGYGYTF
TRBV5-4 CASSHDNSGLDTQYF
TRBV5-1 CASSFGSTISGNTIYF
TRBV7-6 CASSPRLETGELFF
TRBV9 CASSVGGGPSSDTQYF
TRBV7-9 CASRGQGDYEQYF
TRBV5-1 CASSREINTEAFF
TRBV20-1 CSAPAGTYEQYF
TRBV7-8 CASSERGTNTGELFF
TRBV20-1 CSAADPWSYGYTF
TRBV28 CASSLPNREPEETQYF
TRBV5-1 CASSLSVGLWSGEQFF
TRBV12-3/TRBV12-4 CASRRGRGRQDYTF
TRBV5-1 CASSLVAGVDEQFF
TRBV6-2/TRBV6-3 CASSYGFVNPQPQHF
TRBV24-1 CATSMSGQGHSTDTQYF
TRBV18 CASSPPTRQPYF
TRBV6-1 CASSEGPSGIYEQYF
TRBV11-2 CASSLEQGLTEAFF
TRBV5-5 CASSLMGGRNSPLHF
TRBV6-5 CASSFPGQGGHEQYF